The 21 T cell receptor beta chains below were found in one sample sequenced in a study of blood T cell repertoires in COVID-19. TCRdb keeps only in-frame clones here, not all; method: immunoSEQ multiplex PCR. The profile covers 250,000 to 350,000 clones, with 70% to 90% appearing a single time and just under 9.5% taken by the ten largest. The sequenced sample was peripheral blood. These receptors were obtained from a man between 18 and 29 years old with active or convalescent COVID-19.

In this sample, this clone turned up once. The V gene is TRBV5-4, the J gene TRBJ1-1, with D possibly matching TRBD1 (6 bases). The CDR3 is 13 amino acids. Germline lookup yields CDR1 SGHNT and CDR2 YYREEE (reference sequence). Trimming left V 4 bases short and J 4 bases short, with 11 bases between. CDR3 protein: CASSIRGATEAFF. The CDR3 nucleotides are TGTGCCAGCAGCATCAGGGGAGCCACTGAAGCTTTCTTT.

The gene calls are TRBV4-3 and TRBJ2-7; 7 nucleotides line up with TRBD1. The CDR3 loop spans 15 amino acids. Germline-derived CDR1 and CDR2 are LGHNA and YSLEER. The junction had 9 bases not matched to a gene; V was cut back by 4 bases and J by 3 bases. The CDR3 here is CASSRFSRQGYEQYF. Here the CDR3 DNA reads TGCGCCAGCAGCCGATTCAGTCGACAGGGCTACGAGCAGTACTTC.

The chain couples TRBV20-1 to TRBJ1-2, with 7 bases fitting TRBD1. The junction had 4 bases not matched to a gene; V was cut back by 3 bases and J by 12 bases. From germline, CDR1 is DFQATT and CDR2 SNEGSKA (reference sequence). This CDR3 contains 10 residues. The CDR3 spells CSASTGVHTF. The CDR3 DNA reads TGCAGTGCTAGCACAGGGGTTCACACCTTC.

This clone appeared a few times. The CDR3 nucleotides are TGTGCCAGCAGCTTAGCGGGCAGCAGGGCCGGAAACACCATATATTTT. This translates into CASSLAGSRAGNTIYF. The chain has TRBV7-2 and TRBJ1-3, with D maybe TRBD1 (5 bases). Trimming left V 0 bases short and J 4 bases short, with 13 bases between. The CDR3 is 16 amino acids. Germline CDR1 reads SGHTA; CDR2 reads FQGNSA.

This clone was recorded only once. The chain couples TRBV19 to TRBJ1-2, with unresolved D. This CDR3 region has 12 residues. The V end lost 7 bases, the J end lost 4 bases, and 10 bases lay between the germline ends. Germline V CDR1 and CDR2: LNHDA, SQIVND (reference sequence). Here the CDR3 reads CASNVGVYGYTF. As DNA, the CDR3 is TGTGCCAGTAATGTCGGGGTCTATGGCTACACCTTC.

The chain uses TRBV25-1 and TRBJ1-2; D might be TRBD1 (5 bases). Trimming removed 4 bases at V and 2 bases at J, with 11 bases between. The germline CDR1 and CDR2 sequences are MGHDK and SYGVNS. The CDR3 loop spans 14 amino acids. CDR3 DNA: TGTGCCAGCAGTGGGGGGGGTTGGAACTATGGCTACACCTTC. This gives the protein CASSGGGWNYGYTF.

CDR3 residues: CASSAGQGEVYEQYF. The DNA for the CDR3 is TGTGCCAGCAGCGCCGGACAGGGGGAGGTCTACGAGCAGTACTTC. The chain uses TRBV9 and TRBJ2-7, with 10 bases matching TRBD1. Trimming at V came to 3 bases and at J to 3 bases, leaving 6 bases not matched to a gene. The CDR3 runs 15 residues. CDR1 and CDR2 from the germline V gene are SGDLS and YYNGEE.

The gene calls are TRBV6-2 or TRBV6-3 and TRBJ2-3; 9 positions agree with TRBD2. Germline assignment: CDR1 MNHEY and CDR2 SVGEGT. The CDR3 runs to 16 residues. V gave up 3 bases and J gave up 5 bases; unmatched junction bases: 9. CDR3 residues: CASSYGTSGPLDTQYF. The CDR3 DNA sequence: TGTGCCAGCAGTTATGGCACTAGCGGGCCCCTAGATACGCAGTATTTT.

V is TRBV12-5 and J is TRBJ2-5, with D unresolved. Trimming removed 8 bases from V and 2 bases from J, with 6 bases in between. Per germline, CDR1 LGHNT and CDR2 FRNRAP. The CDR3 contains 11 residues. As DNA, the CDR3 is TGTGCTAGTACGCGGCAAGAGACCCAGTACTTC. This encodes CASTRQETQYF.

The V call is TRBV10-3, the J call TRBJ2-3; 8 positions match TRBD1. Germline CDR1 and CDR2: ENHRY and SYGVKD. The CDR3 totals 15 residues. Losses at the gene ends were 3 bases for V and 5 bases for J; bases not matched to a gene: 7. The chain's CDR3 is CAISEGQGLGDTQYF. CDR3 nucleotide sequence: TGTGCCATCAGTGAAGGACAGGGCCTCGGAGATACGCAGTATTTT.

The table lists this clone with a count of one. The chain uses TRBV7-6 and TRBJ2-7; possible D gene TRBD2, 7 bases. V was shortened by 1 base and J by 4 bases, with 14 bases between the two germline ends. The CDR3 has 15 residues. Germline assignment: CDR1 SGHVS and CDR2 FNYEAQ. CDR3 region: CASSLDEGGRYEQYF. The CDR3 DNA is TGTGCCAGCAGCTTAGATGAGGGGGGGAGGTACGAGCAGTACTTC.

CDR3 nucleotides: TGTGCCAGCACCGGACAGTCGGGTCGGACCGGGGAGCTGTTTTTT. Residues: CASTGQSGRTGELFF. V is TRBV7-8 and J is TRBJ2-2, with a weak D call TRBD1 (6 bases). Trimming stripped 7 bases from V and 5 bases from J, with 17 bases between. The germline gives CDR1 SGHVS, CDR2 FQNEAQ. The CDR3 covers 15 residues.

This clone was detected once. CDR3 DNA sequence: TGTGCCAGCAGCATGACGGGACAGCCCACCGGTAACTATGGCTACACCTTC. This encodes CASSMTGQPTGNYGYTF. V usage is TRBV7-8 and J usage is TRBJ1-2; 7 bases line up with TRBD1. Looked up from germline, CDR1 is SGHVS and CDR2 is FQNEAQ. V trimming: 5 bases; J trimming: 1 base; junction bases outside the gene matches: 13. The CDR3 has 17 residues.

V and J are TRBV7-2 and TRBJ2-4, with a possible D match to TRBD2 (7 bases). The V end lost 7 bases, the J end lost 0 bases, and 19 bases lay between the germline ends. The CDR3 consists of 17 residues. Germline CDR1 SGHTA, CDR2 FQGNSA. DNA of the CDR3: TGTGCCAGCACCACTTGGGGGGGGCCGGGAGCCAAAAACATTCAGTACTTC. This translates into CASTTWGGPGAKNIQYF.

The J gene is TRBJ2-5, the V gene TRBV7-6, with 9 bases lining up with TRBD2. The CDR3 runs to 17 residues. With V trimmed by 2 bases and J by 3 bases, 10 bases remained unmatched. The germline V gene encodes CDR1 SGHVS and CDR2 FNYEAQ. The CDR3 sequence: CASSLQTSGGPKETQYF. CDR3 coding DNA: TGTGCCAGCAGCTTACAAACCAGCGGGGGGCCTAAAGAGACCCAGTACTTC.

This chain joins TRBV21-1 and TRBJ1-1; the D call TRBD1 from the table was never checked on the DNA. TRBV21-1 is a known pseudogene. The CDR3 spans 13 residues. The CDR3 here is CASSPGQGVEAFF. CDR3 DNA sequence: TGTGCCAGCAGCCCCGGACAGGGTGTTGAAGCTTTCTTT.

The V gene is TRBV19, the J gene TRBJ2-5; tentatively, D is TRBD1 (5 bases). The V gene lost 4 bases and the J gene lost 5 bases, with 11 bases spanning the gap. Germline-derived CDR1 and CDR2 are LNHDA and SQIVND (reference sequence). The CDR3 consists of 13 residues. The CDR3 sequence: CASSTTRVETQYF. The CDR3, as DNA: TGTGCCAGTAGTACGACCAGGGTTGAGACCCAGTACTTC.

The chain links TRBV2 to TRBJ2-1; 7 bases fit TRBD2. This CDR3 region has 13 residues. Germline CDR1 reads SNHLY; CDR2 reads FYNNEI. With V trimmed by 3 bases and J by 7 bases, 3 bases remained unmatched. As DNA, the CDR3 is TGTGCCAGCAGTGAGACTAGCAGAAATGAGCAGTTCTTC. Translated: CASSETSRNEQFF.

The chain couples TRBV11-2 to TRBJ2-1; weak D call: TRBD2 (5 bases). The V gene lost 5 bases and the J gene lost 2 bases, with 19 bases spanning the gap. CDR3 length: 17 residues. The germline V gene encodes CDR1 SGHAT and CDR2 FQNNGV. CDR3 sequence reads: CASSATPSGIAYNEQFF. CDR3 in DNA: TGTGCCAGCAGCGCGACGCCGTCGGGAATAGCCTACAATGAGCAGTTCTTC. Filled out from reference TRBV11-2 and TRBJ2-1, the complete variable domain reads EAGVAQSPRYKIIEKRQSVAFWCNPISGHATLYWYQQILGQGPKLLIQFQNNGVVDDSQLPKDRFSAERLKGVDSTLKIQPAKLEDSAVYLCASSATPSGIAYNEQFFGPGTRLTVL.

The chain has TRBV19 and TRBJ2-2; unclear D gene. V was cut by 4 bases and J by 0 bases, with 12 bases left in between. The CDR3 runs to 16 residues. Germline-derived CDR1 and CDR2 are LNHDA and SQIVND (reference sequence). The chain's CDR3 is CASSSRRLANTGELFF. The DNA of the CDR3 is TGTGCCAGTAGTAGCCGCAGGCTCGCGAACACCGGGGAGCTGTTTTTT.

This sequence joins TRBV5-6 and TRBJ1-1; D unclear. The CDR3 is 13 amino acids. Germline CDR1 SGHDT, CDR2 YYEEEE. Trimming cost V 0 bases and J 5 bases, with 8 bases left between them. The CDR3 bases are TGTGCCAGCAGCTTGGAGGGAGCGACTGAAGCTTTCTTT. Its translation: CASSLEGATEAFF.